The T cell receptor (beta chain) under discussion was sequenced for a study of shared clonotypes between healthy human individuals. Broader study findings: It was only blood that was sampled, and tissue repertoires likely differ.

Positively selected for CCR7, the CD45RO-negative cells used as naive CD8 cells excluded terminally differentiated effector memory CD45RA+ cells. Sequencing was performed with immunoSEQ multiplex PCR; in TCRdb, only in-frame clones are kept and a portion is missing. The table lists some 1,900,000 clones, just under 95% of them singletons. As concerns this clone: No antigen is known for it.

Trimming removed 6 bases from V and 3 bases from J; junction bases left unmatched: 8. CDR3 size: 16 residues. Germline CDR1 WNHNN, CDR2 SYGVQD (reference sequence). The sample taken for sequencing was naive CD8+ T cells sorted from blood. The receptor was derived from a man aged 18 to 29 in good health. The chain has TRBV10-1 and TRBJ2-1, with 10 bases fitting TRBD1. The CDR3 region has the DNA TGCGCCAGCAGCCTTACTCGGGACAGGGGCTACAATGAGCAGTTCTTC. Translation: CASSLTRDRGYNEQFF.